This T cell receptor (beta chain) was obtained from a study of blood T cell repertoires in COVID-19 (dated by TCRdb to the early 2020s). With respect to the entire study: Samples from collaborators originated in the United States, Italy and Spain and spanned both the acute and convalescent phases of COVID-19. The material from the prospective study consisted of cDNA or gDNA derived from T cells, B-cell-depleted T cells, or PBMCs. The dataset comprised deeply sampled blood TCRbeta repertoires from subjects exposed to, actively infected with, or recovered from COVID-19. The repertoires were released in a freely available public database meant as a resource for research on the immune response to SARS-CoV-2. The samples were drawn from two sources: the first 160 participants of the ongoing ImmuneRACE study, and 1,254 subjects contributed by 6 global collaborators. Nearly every sample came with metadata listing a de-identified subject ID, COVID-19 status, age in years and sex. Where available, HLA class I and class II types were obtained from metadata supplied by the sample provider rather than from assay-based typing. General conclusions and limits of the study: The amount of clinical and demographic metadata varied by source and participant and was provided uncurated.

The immunoSEQ Assay, a bias-controlled multiplex PCR, was used to amplify TCRbeta CDR3 regions from genomic DNA. The study's own analysis went as follows. The number of nucleated cells in each sample was estimated by amplification of reference gene primers within the assay. To quantify the absolute abundance of each unique TCRbeta CDR3 rearrangement, sequence reads were collapsed and filtered. For each sample, productive Simpson clonality was calculated as the square root of Simpson's diversity index over productive rearrangements. What TCRdb holds here is the immuneACCESS table cut down to in-frame rearrangements. Part of the clones is not present; checked against another copy, under half of the missing clones reflect an unresolved V gene, and the others are unexplained. For V, J and clone size, that table is used; D and trimming come from the DNA. The table for this sample lists more than 100,000 clones; about 91% of them were counted only once. The biggest ten clones account for 0.88% of the sample.

Trimming removed 3 bases from V and 6 bases from J; the gene matches leave 4 bases unexplained. From cysteine to phenylalanine, the CDR3 is 13 amino acids long. The DNA shown is the 39-base CDR3, in frame from base 1. CDR1 is given as KGHSH and CDR2 as LQKENI, both from the germline V gene. As regards this clone: Its antigen remains undetermined. Per-base quality was not reported, and no clone a single base away is much larger than it.

Whole blood was collected in K2EDTA tubes by collaborating institutions according to the institutions' own protocols. For TCRbeta analysis, collaborators shipped samples as frozen whole blood, isolated PBMCs, or DNA extracted from either of those sample types. Rearrangement joined TRBV18 to TRBJ2-7, and TRBD1 matches 8 of the central bases. The TCR comes from a woman aged 45-60 years with active or convalescent COVID-19. Sequenced input: peripheral blood. In nucleotides, the sequence is TGTGCCAGCTCACCCGGGACAGGTCGCGAGCAGTACTTC. Translated, this gives CASSPGTGREQYF.